The sequence of this TCR beta chain was determined in a study of T cells in Graves' hyperthyroidism and ophthalmopathy. Study-wide points: The authors' 13 V-J model separated ophthalmopathy from stable hyperthyroidism.

Germline assignment: CDR1 MDHEN and CDR2 SYDVKM. Trimming shortened V by 4 bases and J by 6 bases, and 11 bases separated the two germline ends. This CDR3 has 13 amino acids. Remarks on this clonotype: Its antigen is still unknown.

Amplified TCR beta CDR3 regions came from RNA transcripts. The HTBI primer set served for first-round RT-PCR of the TCR CDR3. Via MiXCR, TCRdb re-called the multiplex PCR reads, giving one row per CDR3 protein. The data contain under 250,000 distinct CDR3 sequences, around 17% of them singletons. The sequence came from a woman aged 45 to 65 with Graves' hyperthyroidism. Sequenced: blood. This rearrangement joins TRBV28 to TRBJ2-3; D uncertain. In nucleotides, the CDR3 is TGTGCCAGCAGTTACAATAGAGCCGATACGCAGTATTTT. It is translated as CASSYNRADTQYF. Full variable domain (missing parts from reference TRBV28 and TRBJ2-3): DVKVTQSSRYLVKRTGEKVFLECVQDMDHENMFWYRQDPGLGLRLIYFSYDVKMKEKGDIPEGYSVSREKKERFSLILESASTNQTSMYLCASSYNRADTQYFGPGTRLTVL.